This T cell receptor (beta chain) derives from a study of shared clonotypes between healthy human individuals. Broader study findings: Naive CD4 clonotype sharing across several donors was about 5%. Non-shared clonotypes displayed generation probabilities falling below those of clonotypes present in all four donors.

Splitting of each subset's genomic DNA was done evenly across several immunoSEQ plates. Sequencing used immunoSEQ multiplex PCR; TCRdb keeps in-frame clones, though not all of them. The sample holds just over 2,000,000 clones, about 95% seen once. Germline-derived CDR1 and CDR2 are SNHLY and FYNNEI. The CDR3 loop spans 16 amino acids. Trimming removed 1 base at V and 0 bases at J, with 9 bases between. A word on this clone: Its matching antigen is unknown.

CD45RA+ naive and CD45RA-negative memory subsets were separated from CD4+ cells. Sequenced: naive CD4+ T cells sorted from blood. Subset of the sample: CD45RA+ positively selected. The sequence derives from a man younger than 35 in good health. The V and J genes are TRBV2 and TRBJ2-2; no definite D call. DNA of the CDR3: TGTGCCAGCAGTGAAGAGGCTAGTTCGAACACCGGGGAGCTGTTTTTT. It specifies CASSEEASSNTGELFF.